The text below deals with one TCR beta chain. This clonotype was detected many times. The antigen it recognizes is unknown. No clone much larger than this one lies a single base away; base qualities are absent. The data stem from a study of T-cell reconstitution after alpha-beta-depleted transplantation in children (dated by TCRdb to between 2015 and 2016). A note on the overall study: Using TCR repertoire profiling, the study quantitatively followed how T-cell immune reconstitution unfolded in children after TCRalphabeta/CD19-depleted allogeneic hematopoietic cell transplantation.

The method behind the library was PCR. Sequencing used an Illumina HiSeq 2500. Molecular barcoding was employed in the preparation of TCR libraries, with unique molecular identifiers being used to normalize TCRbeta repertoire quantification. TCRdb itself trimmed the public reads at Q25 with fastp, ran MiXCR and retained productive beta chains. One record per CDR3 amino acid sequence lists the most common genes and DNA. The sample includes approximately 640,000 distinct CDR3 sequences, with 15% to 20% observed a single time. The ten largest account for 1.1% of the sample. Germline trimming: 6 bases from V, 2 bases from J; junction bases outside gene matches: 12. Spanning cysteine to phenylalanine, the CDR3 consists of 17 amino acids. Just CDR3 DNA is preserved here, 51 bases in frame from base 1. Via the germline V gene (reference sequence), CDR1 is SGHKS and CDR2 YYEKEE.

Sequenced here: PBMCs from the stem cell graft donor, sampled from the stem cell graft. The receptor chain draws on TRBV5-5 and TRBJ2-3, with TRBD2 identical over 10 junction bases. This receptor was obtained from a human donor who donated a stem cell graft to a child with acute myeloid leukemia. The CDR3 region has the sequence CASTLEASGGPTDTQYF. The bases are TGTGCCAGCACCCTGGAGGCTAGCGGGGGCCCCACAGATACGCAGTATTTT.